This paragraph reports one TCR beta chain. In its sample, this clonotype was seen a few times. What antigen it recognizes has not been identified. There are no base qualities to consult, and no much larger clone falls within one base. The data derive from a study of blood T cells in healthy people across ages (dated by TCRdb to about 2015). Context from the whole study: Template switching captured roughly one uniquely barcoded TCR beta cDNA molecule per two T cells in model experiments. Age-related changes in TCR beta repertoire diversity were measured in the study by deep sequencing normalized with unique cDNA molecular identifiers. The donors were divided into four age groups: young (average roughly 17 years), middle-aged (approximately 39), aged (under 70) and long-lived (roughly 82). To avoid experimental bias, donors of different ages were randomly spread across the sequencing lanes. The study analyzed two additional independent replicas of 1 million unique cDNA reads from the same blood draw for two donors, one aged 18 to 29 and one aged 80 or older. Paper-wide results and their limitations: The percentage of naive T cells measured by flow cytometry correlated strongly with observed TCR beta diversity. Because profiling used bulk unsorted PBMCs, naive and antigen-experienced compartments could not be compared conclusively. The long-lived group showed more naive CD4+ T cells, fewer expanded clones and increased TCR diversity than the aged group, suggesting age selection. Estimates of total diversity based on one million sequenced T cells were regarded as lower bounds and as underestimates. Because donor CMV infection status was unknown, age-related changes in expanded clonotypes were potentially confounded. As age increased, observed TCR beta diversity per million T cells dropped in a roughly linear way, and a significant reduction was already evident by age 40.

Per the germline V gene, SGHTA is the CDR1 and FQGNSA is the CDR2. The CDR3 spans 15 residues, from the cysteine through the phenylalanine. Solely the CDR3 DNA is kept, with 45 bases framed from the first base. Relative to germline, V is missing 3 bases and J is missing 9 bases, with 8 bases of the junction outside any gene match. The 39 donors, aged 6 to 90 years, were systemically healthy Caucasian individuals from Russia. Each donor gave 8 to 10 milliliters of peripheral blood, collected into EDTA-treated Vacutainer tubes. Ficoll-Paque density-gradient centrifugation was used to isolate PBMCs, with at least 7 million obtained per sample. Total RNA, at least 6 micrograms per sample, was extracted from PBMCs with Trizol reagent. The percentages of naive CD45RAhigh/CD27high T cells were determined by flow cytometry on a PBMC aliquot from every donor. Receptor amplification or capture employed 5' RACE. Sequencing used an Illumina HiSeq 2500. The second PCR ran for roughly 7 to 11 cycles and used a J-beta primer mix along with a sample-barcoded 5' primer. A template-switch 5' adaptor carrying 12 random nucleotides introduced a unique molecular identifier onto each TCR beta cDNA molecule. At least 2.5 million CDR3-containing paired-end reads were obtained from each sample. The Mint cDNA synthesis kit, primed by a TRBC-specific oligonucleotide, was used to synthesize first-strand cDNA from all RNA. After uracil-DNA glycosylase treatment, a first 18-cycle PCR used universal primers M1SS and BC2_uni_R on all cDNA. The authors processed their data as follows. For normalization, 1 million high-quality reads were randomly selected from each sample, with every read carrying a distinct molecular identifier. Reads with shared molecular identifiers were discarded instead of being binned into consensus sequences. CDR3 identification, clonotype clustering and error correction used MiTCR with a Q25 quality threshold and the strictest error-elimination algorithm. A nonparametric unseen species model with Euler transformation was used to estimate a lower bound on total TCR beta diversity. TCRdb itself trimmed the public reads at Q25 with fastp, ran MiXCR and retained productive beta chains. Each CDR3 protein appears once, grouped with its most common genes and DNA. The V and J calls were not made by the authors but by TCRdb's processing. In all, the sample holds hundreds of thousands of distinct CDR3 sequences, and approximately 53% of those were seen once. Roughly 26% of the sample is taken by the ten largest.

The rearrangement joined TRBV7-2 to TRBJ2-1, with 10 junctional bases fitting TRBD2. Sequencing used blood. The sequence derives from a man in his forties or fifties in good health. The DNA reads TGTGCCAGCAGCTTGCTCCTAGCGGGGGAGGCTGAGCAGTTCTTC. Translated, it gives CASSLLLAGEAEQFF.